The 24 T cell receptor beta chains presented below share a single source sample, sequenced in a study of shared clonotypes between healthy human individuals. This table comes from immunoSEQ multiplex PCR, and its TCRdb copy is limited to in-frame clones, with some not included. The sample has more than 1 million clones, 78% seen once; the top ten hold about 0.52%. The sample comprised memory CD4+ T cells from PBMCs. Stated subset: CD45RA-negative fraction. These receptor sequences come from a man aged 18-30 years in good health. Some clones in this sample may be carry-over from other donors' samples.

The CDR3 DNA reads TGTGCCAGCAGCCATACCCCCAGAGCGGGAACCTCCTACAATGAGCAGTTCTTC. This codes for CASSHTPRAGTSYNEQFF. V and J are TRBV7-9 and TRBJ2-1; 7 bases align to TRBD2. Germline trimming cut 5 bases from V and 0 bases from J; bases unmatched to any gene: 13. CDR1 is SEHNR, CDR2 FQNEAQ, per germline (reference sequence). The CDR3 contains 18 residues.

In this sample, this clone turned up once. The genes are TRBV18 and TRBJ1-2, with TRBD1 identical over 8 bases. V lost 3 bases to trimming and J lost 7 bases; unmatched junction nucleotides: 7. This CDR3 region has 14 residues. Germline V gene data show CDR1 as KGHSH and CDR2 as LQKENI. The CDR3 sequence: CASSPLDRDPGYTF. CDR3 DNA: TGTGCCAGCTCACCCCTGGACAGGGATCCTGGCTACACCTTC.

The CDR3 here is CASSPLTRDRDEQFF. The DNA for the CDR3 is TGTGCCAGCTCACCACTTACTAGAGATAGGGATGAGCAGTTCTTC. The rearrangement links TRBV18 to TRBJ2-1; TRBD2 might be the D (5 bases). Trimming cost V 1 base and J 8 bases, with 15 bases left between them. Germline V gene sequence: CDR1 KGHSH, CDR2 LQKENI. The CDR3 length is 15 residues.

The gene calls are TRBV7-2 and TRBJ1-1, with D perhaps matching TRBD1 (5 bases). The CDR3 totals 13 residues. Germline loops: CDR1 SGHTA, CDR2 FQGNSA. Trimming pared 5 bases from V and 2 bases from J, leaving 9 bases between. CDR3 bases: TGTGCCAGCAGCCCAGGGCCTAACACTGAAGCTTTCTTT. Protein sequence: CASSPGPNTEAFF. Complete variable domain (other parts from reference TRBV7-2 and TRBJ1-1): GAGVSQSPSNKVTEKGKDVELRCDPISGHTALYWYRQSLGQGLEFLIYFQGNSAPDKSGLPSDRFSAERTGGSVSTLTIQRTQQEDSAVYLCASSPGPNTEAFFGQGTRLTVV.

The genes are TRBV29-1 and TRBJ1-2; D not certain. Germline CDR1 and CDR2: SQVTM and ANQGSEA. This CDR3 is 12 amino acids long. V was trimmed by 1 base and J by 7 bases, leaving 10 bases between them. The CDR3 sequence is CSVEGEGGGYTF. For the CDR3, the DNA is TGCAGCGTTGAAGGGGAAGGCGGTGGCTACACCTTC.

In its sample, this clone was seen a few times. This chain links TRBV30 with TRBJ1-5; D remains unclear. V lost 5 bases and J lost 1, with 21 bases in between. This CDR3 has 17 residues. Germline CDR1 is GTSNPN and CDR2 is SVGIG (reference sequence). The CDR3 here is CAWGKGSGIRSNQPQHF. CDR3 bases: TGTGCCTGGGGTAAAGGGTCGGGAATTCGGAGCAATCAGCCCCAGCATTTT.

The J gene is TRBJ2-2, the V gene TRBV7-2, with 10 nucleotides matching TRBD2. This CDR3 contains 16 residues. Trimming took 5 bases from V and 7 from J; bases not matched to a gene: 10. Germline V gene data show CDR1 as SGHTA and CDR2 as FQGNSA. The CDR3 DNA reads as TGTGCCAGCAGCCCGAGAGCTAGCGGGAGATTCGGGGAGCTGTTTTTT. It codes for CASSPRASGRFGELFF.

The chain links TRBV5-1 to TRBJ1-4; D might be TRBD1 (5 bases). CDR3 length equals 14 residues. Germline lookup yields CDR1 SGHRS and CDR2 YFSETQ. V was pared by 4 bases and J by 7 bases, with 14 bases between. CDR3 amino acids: CASSERGGGEKLFF. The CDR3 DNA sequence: TGCGCCAGCAGCGAAAGGGGAGGTGGTGAAAAACTGTTTTTT.

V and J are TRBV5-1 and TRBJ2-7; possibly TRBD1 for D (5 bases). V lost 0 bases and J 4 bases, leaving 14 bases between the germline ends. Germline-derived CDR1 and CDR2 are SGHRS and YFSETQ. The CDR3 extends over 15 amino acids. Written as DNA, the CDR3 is TGCGCCAGCAGCTTGGCCGCGACAGCCTATTACGAGCAGTACTTC. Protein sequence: CASSLAATAYYEQYF.

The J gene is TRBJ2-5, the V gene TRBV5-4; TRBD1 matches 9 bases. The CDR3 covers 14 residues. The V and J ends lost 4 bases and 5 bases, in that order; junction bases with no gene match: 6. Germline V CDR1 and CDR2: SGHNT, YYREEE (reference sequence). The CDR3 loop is CASSDTGGVETQYF. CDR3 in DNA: TGTGCCAGCAGCGACACAGGGGGCGTGGAGACCCAGTACTTC.

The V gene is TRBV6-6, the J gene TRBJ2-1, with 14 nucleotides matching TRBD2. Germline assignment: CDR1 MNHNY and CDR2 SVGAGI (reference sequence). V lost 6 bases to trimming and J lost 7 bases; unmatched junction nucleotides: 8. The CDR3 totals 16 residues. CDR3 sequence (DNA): TGTGCCAGCAGAGAACGGACTAGCGGGGGGCCGAATGAGCAGTTCTTC. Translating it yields CASRERTSGGPNEQFF.

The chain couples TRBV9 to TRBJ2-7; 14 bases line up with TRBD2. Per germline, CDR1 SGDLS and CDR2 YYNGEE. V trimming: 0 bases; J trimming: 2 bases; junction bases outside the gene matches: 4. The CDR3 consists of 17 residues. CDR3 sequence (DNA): TGTGCCAGCAGCGTAGGAGGGGGACTAGCGGGAGCCTACGAGCAGTACTTC. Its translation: CASSVGGGLAGAYEQYF.

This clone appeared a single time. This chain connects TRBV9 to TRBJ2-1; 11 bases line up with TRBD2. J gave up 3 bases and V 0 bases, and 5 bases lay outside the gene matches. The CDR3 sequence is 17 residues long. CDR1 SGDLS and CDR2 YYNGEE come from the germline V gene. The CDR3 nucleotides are TGTGCCAGCAGCGTAGGAGGGACTAGCGGAATCTACAATGAGCAGTTCTTC. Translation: CASSVGGTSGIYNEQFF.

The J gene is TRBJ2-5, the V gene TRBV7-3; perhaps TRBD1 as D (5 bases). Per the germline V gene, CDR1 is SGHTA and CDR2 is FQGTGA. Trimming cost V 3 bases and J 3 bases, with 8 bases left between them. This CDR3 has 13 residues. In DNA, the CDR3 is TGTGCCAGCAGCTTTAAGACAGAAGAGACCCAGTACTTC. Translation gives CASSFKTEETQYF.

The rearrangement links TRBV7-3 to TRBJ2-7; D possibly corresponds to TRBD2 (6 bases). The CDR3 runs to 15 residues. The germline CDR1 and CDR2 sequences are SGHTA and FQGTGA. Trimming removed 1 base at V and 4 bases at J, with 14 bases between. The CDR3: CASSLSGGNRYEQYF. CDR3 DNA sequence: TGTGCCAGCAGCTTAAGTGGCGGGAACCGGTACGAGCAGTACTTC.

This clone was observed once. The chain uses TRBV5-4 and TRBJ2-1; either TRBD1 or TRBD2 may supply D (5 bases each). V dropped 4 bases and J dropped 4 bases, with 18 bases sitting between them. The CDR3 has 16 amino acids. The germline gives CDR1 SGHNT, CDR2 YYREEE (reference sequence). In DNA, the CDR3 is TGTGCCAGCAGCCCGCGAAGTGGGGGTTCTTACAATGAGCAGTTCTTC. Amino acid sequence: CASSPRSGGSYNEQFF.

The CDR3 DNA sequence: TGTGCCAGCAGTGGAGGGACTAGCGTCGTCTACGAGCAGTACTTC. Translating it yields CASSGGTSVVYEQYF. The genes are TRBV25-1 and TRBJ2-7, with 10 bases lining up with TRBD2. This CDR3 region has 15 residues. V shed 4 bases, J shed 3 bases, and the junction held 6 bases outside the gene matches. CDR1 is MGHDK and CDR2 is SYGVNS in the germline V gene.

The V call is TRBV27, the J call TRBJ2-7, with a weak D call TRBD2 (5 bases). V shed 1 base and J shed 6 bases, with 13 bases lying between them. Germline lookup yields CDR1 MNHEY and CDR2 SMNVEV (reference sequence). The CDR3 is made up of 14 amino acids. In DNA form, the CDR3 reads TGTGCCAGCAGTTTATGGCGGGTAGTCGCCGAGCAGTACTTC. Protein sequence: CASSLWRVVAEQYF.

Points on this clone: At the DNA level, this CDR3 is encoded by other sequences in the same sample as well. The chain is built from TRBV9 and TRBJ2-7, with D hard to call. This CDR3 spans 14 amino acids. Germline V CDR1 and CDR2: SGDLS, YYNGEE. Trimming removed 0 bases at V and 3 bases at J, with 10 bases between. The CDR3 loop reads CASSVGVGYYEQYF. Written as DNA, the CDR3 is TGTGCCAGCAGCGTAGGGGTCGGATACTACGAGCAGTACTTC.

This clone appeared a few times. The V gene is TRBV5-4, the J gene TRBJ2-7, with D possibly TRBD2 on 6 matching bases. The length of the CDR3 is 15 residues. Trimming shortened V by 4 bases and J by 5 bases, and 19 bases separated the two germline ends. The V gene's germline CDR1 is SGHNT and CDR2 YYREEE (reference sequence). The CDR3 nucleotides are TGTGCCAGCAGCCTCCCCTCCCGGGGGAACCACGAGCAGTACTTC. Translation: CASSLPSRGNHEQYF.

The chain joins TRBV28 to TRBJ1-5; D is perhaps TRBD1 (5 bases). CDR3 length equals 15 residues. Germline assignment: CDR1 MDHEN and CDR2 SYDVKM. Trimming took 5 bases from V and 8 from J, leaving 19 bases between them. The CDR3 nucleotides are TGTGCCAGCAGTAGCGATGACAGAAAGATCAAGCCCCAGCATTTT. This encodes CASSSDDRKIKPQHF.

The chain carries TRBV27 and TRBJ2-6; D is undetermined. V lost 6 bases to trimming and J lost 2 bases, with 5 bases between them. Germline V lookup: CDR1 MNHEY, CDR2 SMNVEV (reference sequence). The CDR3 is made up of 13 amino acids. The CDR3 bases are TGTGCCAGCAGGCTGACTGGGGCCAACGTCCTGACTTTC. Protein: CASRLTGANVLTF. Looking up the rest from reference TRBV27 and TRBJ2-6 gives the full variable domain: EAQVTQNPRYLITVTGKKLTVTCSQNMNHEYMSWYRQDPGLGLRQIYYSMNVEVTDKGDVPEGYKVSRKEKRNFPLILESPSPNQTSLYFCASRLTGANVLTFGAGSRLTVL.

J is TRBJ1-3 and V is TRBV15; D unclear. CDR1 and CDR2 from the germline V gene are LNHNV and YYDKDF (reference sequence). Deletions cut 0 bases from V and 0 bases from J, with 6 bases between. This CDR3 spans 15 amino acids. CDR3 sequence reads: CATSRDGRSGNTIYF. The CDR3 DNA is TGTGCCACCAGCAGAGACGGACGCTCTGGAAACACCATATATTTT.

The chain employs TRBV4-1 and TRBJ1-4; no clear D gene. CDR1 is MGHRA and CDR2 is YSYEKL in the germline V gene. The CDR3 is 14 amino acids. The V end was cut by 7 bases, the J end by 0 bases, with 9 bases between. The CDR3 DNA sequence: TGCGCCAGCAAAGACACTGCAACTAATGAAAAACTGTTTTTT. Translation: CASKDTATNEKLFF.